The clone carrying this TCR beta chain was recorded a few times. Antigen: not known. The source of the sample is a study of molecular identifiers for immune sequencing clone quantification. Study-level information: Within a replicate experiment, RNA obtained from either roughly 18,000 or 92,000 naive CD8 cells was divided into five aliquots, and four of those aliquots were then sequenced.

Naive CD8 T cells, phenotype CD8+CD4-CCR7+CD45RA+, were sorted. General observations from the study: In CMV-specific effectors, clones above 20 copies held over 98% of molecules; naive, under 1%.

Previously described methods and listed TCR primers produced bulk TCR libraries. TCRdb reanalysed the PCR reads using MiXCR and keeps one entry per CDR3 protein. The sample has under 600,000 distinct CDR3 sequences, about a fifth seen once; the top ten hold around 0.84%. V was clipped by 3 bases and J by 3 bases; unmatched bases: 5. This CDR3 contains 15 residues. The V gene's germline CDR1 is SGDLS and CDR2 YYNGEE. This receptor was obtained from a human donor in good health. Some libraries in this study had Jurkat cell RNA spiked in. Sequenced sample: naive CD8+ T cells from blood, with Jurkat cell RNA spiked in. Subset of the sample: FACS-sorted CD8+CD4-CCR7+CD45RA+ naive T cells. This chain joins TRBV9 and TRBJ2-5; 10 bases agree with TRBD2. The DNA of the CDR3 is TGTGCCAGCAGCGCTAGCGGGGGAAACGAAGAGACCCAGTACTTC. Residues: CASSASGGNEETQYF.